A single sample gave rise to the 15 T cell receptor beta chains below, sequenced in a study of shared clonotypes between healthy human individuals. Sequencing was performed with immunoSEQ multiplex PCR; in TCRdb, only in-frame clones are kept and a portion is missing. The sample carries approximately 330,000 clones, around 70% recorded once. Sequencing was carried out using memory CD4+ T cells sorted from blood. Subset defined: CD45RA-negative fraction. These receptor sequences come from a young man in good health.

The rearrangement joins TRBV5-6 to TRBJ1-5; D ambiguous. CDR1 SGHDT and CDR2 YYEEEE come from the germline V gene. The CDR3 has 13 residues. The V end was cut by 0 bases, the J end by 5 bases, with 6 bases between. CDR3 sequence (DNA): TGTGCCAGCAGCTTGGATCCGGATCAGCCCCAGCATTTT. This sequence encodes CASSLDPDQPQHF.

The rearrangement links TRBV14 to TRBJ1-6; D ambiguous. Germline assignment: CDR1 SGHDN and CDR2 FVKESK. This CDR3 is 15 amino acids long. Trimming cost V 4 bases and J 5 bases, with 12 bases left between them. CDR3 sequence: CASSLRLSNNSPLHF. As DNA, the CDR3 is TGTGCCAGCAGCCTCCGGTTATCGAATAATTCACCCCTCCACTTT.

The V call is TRBV18, the J call TRBJ1-5, with TRBD1 matching 9 bases. V was clipped by 5 bases and J by 6 bases; unmatched bases: 5. This CDR3 contains 14 residues. CDR1 KGHSH and CDR2 LQKENI come from the germline V gene. CDR3 residues: CASSSDRGGQPQHF. CDR3 DNA sequence: TGTGCCAGCTCATCGGACAGGGGCGGTCAGCCCCAGCATTTT.

This clone was observed at least ten times. V gene TRBV5-1 combines with J gene TRBJ2-3, with 11 bases matching TRBD1. Per the germline V gene, CDR1 is SGHRS and CDR2 is YFSETQ. V was pared by 6 bases and J by 1 base, with 4 bases of the junction left unmatched. The CDR3 sequence is 15 residues long. Written as DNA, the CDR3 is TGCGCCAGCACCTCGGGACAGGGGGGCACAGATACGCAGTATTTT. This gives the protein CASTSGQGGTDTQYF.

The chain uses TRBV4-1 and TRBJ2-7; D might be TRBD1 or TRBD2, each matching 5 bases. In germline, CDR1 is MGHRA, CDR2 YSYEKL. Trimming left V 0 bases short and J 5 bases short, with 14 bases between. CDR3 length: 15 residues. The CDR3 reads CASSQDPGRSHEQYF. The CDR3 nucleotides read TGCGCCAGCAGCCAAGATCCGGGGCGTAGCCACGAGCAGTACTTC.

This clone was detected a few times. V gene TRBV9 combines with J gene TRBJ2-7; TRBD2 aligns across 10 bases. J lost 10 bases, V lost 0 bases, and 4 bases had no gene match. Germline V lookup: CDR1 SGDLS, CDR2 YYNGEE. The CDR3 loop spans 13 amino acids. The CDR3 loop reads CASSVGTSGRQYF. CDR3 DNA: TGTGCCAGCAGCGTAGGGACTAGCGGACGACAGTACTTC.

V and J are TRBV2 and TRBJ2-5; D is undetermined. Deletions cut 3 bases from V and 5 bases from J, with 10 bases between. This CDR3 comprises 13 residues. CDR1 SNHLY and CDR2 FYNNEI come from the germline V gene. CDR3 bases: TGTGCCAGCAGTGAGCGAATCTTGGAGACCCAGTACTTC. This encodes CASSERILETQYF. Variable domain in full (rest from reference TRBV2 and TRBJ2-5): EPEVTQTPSHQVTQMGQEVILRCVPISNHLYFYWYRQILGQKVEFLVSFYNNEISEKSEIFDDQFSVERPDGSNFTLKIRSTKLEDSAMYFCASSERILETQYFGPGTRLLVL.

The chain uses TRBV5-4 and TRBJ2-7; a possible D gene is TRBD2 (7 bases). Germline assignment: CDR1 SGHNT and CDR2 YYREEE (reference sequence). The V end was cut by 4 bases, the J end by 2 bases, with 16 bases between. This CDR3 is 15 amino acids long. In DNA, the CDR3 is TGTGCCAGCAGCCCCCGGGGGGCGGGAACCTACGAGCAGTACTTC. Translated: CASSPRGAGTYEQYF.

This clone turned up a few times. The rearrangement joins TRBV2 to TRBJ2-3, with D maybe TRBD2 (6 bases). Trimming took off 3 bases at V and 4 bases at J, with 17 bases between the two ends. The CDR3 runs 16 residues. Germline V gene data show CDR1 as SNHLY and CDR2 as FYNNEI. The CDR3 bases are TGTGCCAGCAGTGATCGGGCCTATCGGGAGTCAGATACGCAGTATTTT. Residues: CASSDRAYRESDTQYF.

This clone has a count of ten or more. The genes are TRBV2 and TRBJ1-5, with 7 nucleotides matching TRBD1. The germline V gene encodes CDR1 SNHLY and CDR2 FYNNEI. V was pared by 6 bases and J by 6 bases, with 14 bases of the junction left unmatched. The CDR3 has 16 amino acids. The DNA for the CDR3 is TGTGCCAGCAGCCTCGAGGGGGCGCGGTGGGGTCAGCCCCAGCATTTT. Residues: CASSLEGARWGQPQHF.

This rearrangement joins TRBV28 to TRBJ1-5; 7 bases line up with TRBD1. CDR1 and CDR2 from the germline V gene are MDHEN and SYDVKM. J was trimmed by 5 bases and V by 8 bases; bases with no gene match: 9. This CDR3 has 14 amino acids. CDR3 in amino acids: CASLGQGDYQPQHF. CDR3 nucleotides: TGTGCCAGCCTAGGGCAGGGGGACTATCAGCCCCAGCATTTT. Filled out from reference TRBV28 and TRBJ1-5, the complete variable domain reads DVKVTQSSRYLVKRTGEKVFLECVQDMDHENMFWYRQDPGLGLRLIYFSYDVKMKEKGDIPEGYSVSREKKERFSLILESASTNQTSMYLCASLGQGDYQPQHFGDGTRLSIL.

The rearrangement uses TRBV7-9 and TRBJ2-5; D gene uncertain. CDR1 and CDR2 (germline): SEHNR, FQNEAQ (reference sequence). The CDR3 has 15 amino acids. The V end lost 2 bases, the J end lost 6 bases, and 16 bases lay between the germline ends. The CDR3 loop is CASSLRTDPAQTQYF. The CDR3 DNA sequence: TGTGCCAGCAGCTTAAGGACGGACCCGGCTCAGACCCAGTACTTC.

This clone was found a few times. Other nucleotide sequences from this sample produce the same CDR3. The chain combines TRBV11-3 with TRBJ2-3; D remains ambiguous. The CDR3 length is 12 residues. Germline V CDR1 and CDR2: SGHNT, YENEEA. Trimming removed 3 bases from V and 2 bases from J, with 3 bases in between. The CDR3 DNA reads TGTGCCAGCAGCTTTAACACAGATACGCAGTATTTT. Translated: CASSFNTDTQYF. Filled out from reference TRBV11-3 and TRBJ2-3, the complete variable domain reads EAGVVQSPRYKIIEKKQPVAFWCNPISGHNTLYWYLQNLGQGPELLIRYENEEAVDDSQLPKDRFSAERLKGVDSTLKIQPAELGDSAVYLCASSFNTDTQYFGPGTRLTVL.

This chain links TRBV11-3 with TRBJ2-1; the D gene is possibly TRBD2 (6 bases). CDR1 is SGHNT, CDR2 YENEEA, per germline. The ends were cut back, 1 base at V and 5 bases at J, with 15 bases in the middle. The CDR3 contains 16 residues. CDR3 in amino acids: CASSLALAGRDNEQFF. CDR3 sequence (DNA): TGTGCCAGCAGCTTAGCTTTGGCGGGAAGGGACAATGAGCAGTTCTTC.

The rearrangement uses TRBV5-5 and TRBJ2-3; 8 nucleotides line up with TRBD2. CDR3 length: 15 amino acids. The ends lost 2 bases at V and 2 bases at J; junction bases unmatched: 4. Per germline, CDR1 SGHKS and CDR2 YYEKEE (reference sequence). The CDR3 loop is CASSFREGVTDTQYF. As DNA, the CDR3 is TGTGCCAGCAGCTTTCGGGAGGGAGTCACAGATACGCAGTATTTT.